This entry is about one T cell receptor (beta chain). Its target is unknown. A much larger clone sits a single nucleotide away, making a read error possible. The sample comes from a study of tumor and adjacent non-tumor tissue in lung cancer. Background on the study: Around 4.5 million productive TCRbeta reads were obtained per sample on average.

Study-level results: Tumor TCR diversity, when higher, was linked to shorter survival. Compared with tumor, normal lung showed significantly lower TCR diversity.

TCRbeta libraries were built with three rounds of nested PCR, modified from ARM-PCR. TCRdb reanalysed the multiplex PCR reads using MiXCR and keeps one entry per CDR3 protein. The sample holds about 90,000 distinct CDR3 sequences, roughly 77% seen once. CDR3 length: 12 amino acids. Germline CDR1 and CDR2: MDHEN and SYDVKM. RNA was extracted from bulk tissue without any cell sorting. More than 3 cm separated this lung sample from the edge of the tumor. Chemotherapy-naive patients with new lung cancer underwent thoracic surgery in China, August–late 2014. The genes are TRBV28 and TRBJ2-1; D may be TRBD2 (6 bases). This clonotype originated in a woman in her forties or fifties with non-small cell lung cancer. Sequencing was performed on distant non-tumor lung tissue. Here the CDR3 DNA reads TGTGCCAGCAGTTTGGAGGGGAATGAGCAGCTCTTC. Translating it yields CASSLEGNEQLF.